Listed below are T cell receptor beta chains from one sample, sequenced in a study of T-cell memory formation after mild COVID-19. A single record per CDR3 protein comes from TCRdb applying MiXCR to the 5' RACE reads. The sample has 110,000 or so distinct CDR3 sequences; roughly a sixth are singletons. Sequenced input: PBMCs or a T cell subset sorted from them (not recorded which). The source is a man between 18 and 29 years old who had mild COVID-19 (a few samples of this study predate the infection). Cell type and time point are not known. CDR3s include the opening cysteine and the closing phenylalanine or tryptophan. Fields, in order: clone size, V gene, J gene, D gene, CDR3 protein, CDR3 DNA. A D gene is named only where the DNA matches it firmly. Clone size is stated in some rows and not others, as once, few, many or a class when expanded.

size: few
V: TRBV5-1
J: TRBJ2-1
D: -
CDR3: CASSLVASASYNEQFF
DNA: TGCGCCAGCAGCTTGGTGGCTAGCGCATCCTACAATGAGCAGTTCTTC

size: -
V: TRBV5-1
J: TRBJ1-2
D: -
CDR3: CASSLAEGRRRGYTF
DNA: TGCGCCAGCAGCTTGGCCGAGGGCCGGAGGCGCGGCTACACCTTC

size: -
V: TRBV10-3
J: TRBJ2-3
D: -
CDR3: CAISGWEHTDTQYF
DNA: TGTGCCATCAGTGGGTGGGAGCACACAGATACGCAGTATTTT

size: -
V: TRBV5-1
J: TRBJ1-6
D: -
CDR3: CASSLKLETPLHF
DNA: TGCGCCAGCAGCTTGAAGCTAGAGACCCCCCTCCACTTT

size: few
V: TRBV6-2/TRBV6-3
J: TRBJ1-3
D: -
CDR3: CASSYSTSGNTIYF
DNA: TGTGCCAGCAGTTACTCAACATCCGGAAACACCATATATTTT

size: few
V: TRBV10-3
J: TRBJ2-5
D: -
CDR3: CAISENPREQETQYF
DNA: TGTGCCATCAGTGAGAACCCGCGGGAACAAGAGACCCAGTACTTC

size: -
V: TRBV20-1
J: TRBJ2-5
D: -
CDR3: CSARGQQETQYF
DNA: TGCAGTGCTAGGGGCCAACAAGAGACCCAGTACTTC

size: few
V: TRBV7-9
J: TRBJ1-6
D: -
CDR3: CASSFGPPGPLHF
DNA: TGTGCCAGCAGCTTCGGTCCCCCAGGCCCCCTCCACTTT

size: few
V: TRBV7-2
J: TRBJ1-5
D: -
CDR3: CASSLVVHGQPQHF
DNA: TGTGCCAGCAGCTTAGTCGTCCATGGACAGCCCCAGCATTTT

size: -
V: TRBV20-1
J: TRBJ1-1
D: -
CDR3: CSAPVGGKVTEAFF
DNA: TGCAGTGCCCCCGTAGGGGGAAAGGTCACTGAAGCTTTCTTT

size: few
V: TRBV7-9
J: TRBJ2-1
D: TRBD1
CDR3: CASSQGQSVNEQFF
DNA: TGTGCCAGCAGCCAGGGACAGTCCGTCAATGAGCAGTTCTTC

size: -
V: TRBV7-9
J: TRBJ2-5
D: -
CDR3: CASSNPGETQYF
DNA: TGTGCCAGCAGCAACCCCGGGGAGACCCAGTACTTC

size: few
V: TRBV4-3
J: TRBJ2-5
D: -
CDR3: CASSQEPPRGGVGLAQYF
DNA: TGCGCCAGCAGCCAAGAGCCCCCGCGAGGCGGGGTTGGGTTGGCCCAGTACTTC

size: -
V: TRBV20-1
J: TRBJ1-5
D: TRBD1
CDR3: CSATRDRNQPQHF
DNA: TGCAGTGCTACCCGGGACAGGAATCAGCCCCAGCATTTT

size: -
V: TRBV18
J: TRBJ1-1
D: -
CDR3: CASSLDTVVAEAFF
DNA: TGTGCCAGCTCCCTAGACACCGTAGTCGCTGAAGCTTTCTTT

size: once
V: TRBV24-1
J: TRBJ1-2
D: -
CDR3: CATSDRGDGYTF
DNA: TGTGCCACCAGTGATCGCGGGGACGGCTACACCTTC

size: -
V: TRBV9
J: TRBJ2-5
D: -
CDR3: CASSPEVYAQETQYF
DNA: TGTGCCAGCAGCCCAGAGGTCTATGCCCAAGAGACCCAGTACTTC

size: many
V: TRBV20-1
J: TRBJ2-5
D: -
CDR3: CSARLVSETQYF
DNA: TGCAGTGCTAGACTAGTTTCGGAGACCCAGTACTTC

size: -
V: TRBV6-5
J: TRBJ2-3
D: TRBD2
CDR3: CASSYLFGAGVTQYF
DNA: TGTGCCAGCAGTTACCTGTTCGGAGCGGGGGTTACGCAGTATTTT

size: -
V: TRBV5-1
J: TRBJ1-3
D: -
CDR3: CASSTTGYSGNTIYF
DNA: TGCGCCAGCAGCACAACGGGTTACTCTGGAAACACCATATATTTT

size: many
V: TRBV5-1
J: TRBJ2-5
D: -
CDR3: CASSLSVWGETQYF
DNA: TGCGCCAGCAGCTTGTCGGTTTGGGGTGAGACCCAGTACTTC

size: -
V: TRBV4-3
J: TRBJ2-2
D: -
CDR3: CASSRVYQSANTGELFF
DNA: TGCGCCAGCAGCCGGGTGTACCAGAGCGCGAACACCGGGGAGCTGTTTTTT

size: few
V: TRBV20-1
J: TRBJ2-4
D: TRBD1
CDR3: CSARQFRQGMANIQYF
DNA: TGCAGTGCTAGACAATTCCGACAGGGAATGGCAAACATTCAGTACTTC

size: few
V: TRBV4-1
J: TRBJ2-1
D: TRBD1
CDR3: CASSQDGTGDYEQFF
DNA: TGCGCCAGCAGCCAAGATGGGACAGGGGATTATGAGCAGTTCTTC

size: -
V: TRBV5-1
J: TRBJ2-3
D: -
CDR3: CASSLGHTDTQYF
DNA: TGCGCCAGCAGCTTGGGACACACAGATACGCAGTATTTT

size: -
V: TRBV4-3
J: TRBJ1-2
D: -
CDR3: CASSQEAPGSFYGYTF
DNA: TGCGCCAGCAGCCAAGAAGCCCCTGGGAGTTTCTATGGCTACACCTTC

size: many
V: TRBV5-1
J: TRBJ2-5
D: TRBD1
CDR3: CASSPTGGETQYF
DNA: TGCGCCAGCAGCCCGACAGGGGGAGAGACCCAGTACTTC